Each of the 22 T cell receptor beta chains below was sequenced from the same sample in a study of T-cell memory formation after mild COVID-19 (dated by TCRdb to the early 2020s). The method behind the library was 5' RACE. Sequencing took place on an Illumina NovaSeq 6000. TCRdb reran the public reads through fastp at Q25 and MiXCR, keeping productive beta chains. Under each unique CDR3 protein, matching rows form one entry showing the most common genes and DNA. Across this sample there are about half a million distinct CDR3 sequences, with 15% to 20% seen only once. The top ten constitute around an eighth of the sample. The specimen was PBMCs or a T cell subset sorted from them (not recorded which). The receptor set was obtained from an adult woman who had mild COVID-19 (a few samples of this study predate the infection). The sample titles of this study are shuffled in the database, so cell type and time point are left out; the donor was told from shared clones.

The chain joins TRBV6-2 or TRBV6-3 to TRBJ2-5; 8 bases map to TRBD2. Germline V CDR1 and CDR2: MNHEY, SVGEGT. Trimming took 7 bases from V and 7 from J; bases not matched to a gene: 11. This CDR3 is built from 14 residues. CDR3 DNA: TGTGCCAGCACCCCTTCGGGGGGGACACGGACCCAGTACTTC. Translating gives CASTPSGGTRTQYF.

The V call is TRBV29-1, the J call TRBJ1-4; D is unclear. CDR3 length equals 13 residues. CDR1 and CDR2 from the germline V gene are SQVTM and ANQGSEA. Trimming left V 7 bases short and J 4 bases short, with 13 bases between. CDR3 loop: CSAASINNEKLFF. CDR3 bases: TGCAGCGCCGCTTCCATTAATAATGAAAAACTGTTTTTT.

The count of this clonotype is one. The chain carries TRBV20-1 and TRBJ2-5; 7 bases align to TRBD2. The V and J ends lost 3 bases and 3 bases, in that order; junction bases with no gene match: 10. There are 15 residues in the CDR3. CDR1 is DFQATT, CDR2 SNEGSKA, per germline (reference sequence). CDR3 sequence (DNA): TGCAGTGCTAGTGGCCATCCTAGCGGAAAAGAGACCCAGTACTTC. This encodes CSASGHPSGKETQYF.

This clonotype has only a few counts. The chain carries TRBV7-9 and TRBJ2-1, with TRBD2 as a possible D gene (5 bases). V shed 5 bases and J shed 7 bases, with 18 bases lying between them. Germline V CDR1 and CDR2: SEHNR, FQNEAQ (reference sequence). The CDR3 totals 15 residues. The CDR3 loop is CASSPGGGTYNEQFF. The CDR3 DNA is TGTGCCAGCAGCCCCGGAGGAGGAACTTATAATGAGCAGTTCTTC.

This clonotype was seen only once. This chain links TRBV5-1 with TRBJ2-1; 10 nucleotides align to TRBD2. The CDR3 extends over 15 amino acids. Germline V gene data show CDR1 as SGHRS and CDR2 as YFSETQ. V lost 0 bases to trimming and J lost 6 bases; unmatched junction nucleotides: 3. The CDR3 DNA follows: TGCGCCAGCAGCTTGGAGGTAGCGGGGGGCAATGAGCAGTTCTTC. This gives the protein CASSLEVAGGNEQFF. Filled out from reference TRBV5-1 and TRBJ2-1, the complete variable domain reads KAGVTQTPRYLIKTRGQQVTLSCSPISGHRSVSWYQQTPGQGLQFLFEYFSETQRNKGNFPGRFSGRQFSNSRSEMNVSTLELGDSALYLCASSLEVAGGNEQFFGPGTRLTVL.

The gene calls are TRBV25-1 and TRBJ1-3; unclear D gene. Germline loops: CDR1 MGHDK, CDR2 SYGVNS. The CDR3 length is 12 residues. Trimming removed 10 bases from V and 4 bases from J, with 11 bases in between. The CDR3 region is CATERTGNTIYF. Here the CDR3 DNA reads TGTGCCACGGAGAGGACCGGAAACACCATATATTTT. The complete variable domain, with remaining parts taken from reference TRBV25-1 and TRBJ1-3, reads EADIYQTPRYLVIGTGKKITLECSQTMGHDKMYWYQQDPGMELHLIHYSYGVNSTEKGDLSSESTVSRIRTEHFPLTLESARPSHTSQYLCATERTGNTIYFGEGSWLTVV.

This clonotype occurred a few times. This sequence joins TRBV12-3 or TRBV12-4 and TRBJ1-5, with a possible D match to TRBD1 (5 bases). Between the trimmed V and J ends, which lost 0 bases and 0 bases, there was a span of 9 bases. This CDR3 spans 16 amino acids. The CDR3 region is CASSLAGQVSNQPQHF. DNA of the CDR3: TGTGCCAGCAGTTTAGCGGGGCAGGTTAGCAATCAGCCCCAGCATTTT.

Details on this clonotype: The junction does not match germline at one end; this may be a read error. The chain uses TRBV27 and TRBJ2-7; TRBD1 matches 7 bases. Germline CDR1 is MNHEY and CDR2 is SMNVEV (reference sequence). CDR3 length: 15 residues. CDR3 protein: CASSSTTGVSYGQYF. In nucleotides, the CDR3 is TGTGCCAGCAGTTCCACAACAGGGGTCTCCTACGGGCAGTACTTC.

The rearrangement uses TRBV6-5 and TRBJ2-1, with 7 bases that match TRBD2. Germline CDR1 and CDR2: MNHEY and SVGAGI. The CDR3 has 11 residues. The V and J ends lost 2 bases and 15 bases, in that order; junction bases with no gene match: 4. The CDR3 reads CASSYGGRWFF. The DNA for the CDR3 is TGTGCCAGCAGTTACGGCGGGAGATGGTTCTTC.

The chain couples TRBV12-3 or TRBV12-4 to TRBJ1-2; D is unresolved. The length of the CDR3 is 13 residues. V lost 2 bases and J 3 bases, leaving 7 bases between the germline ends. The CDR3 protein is CASSLLIYYGYTF. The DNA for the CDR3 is TGTGCCAGCAGTTTACTGATCTACTATGGCTACACCTTC.

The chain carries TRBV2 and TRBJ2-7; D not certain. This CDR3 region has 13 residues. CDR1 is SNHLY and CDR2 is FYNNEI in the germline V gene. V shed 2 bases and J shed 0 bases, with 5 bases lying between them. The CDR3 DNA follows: TGTGCCAGCAGTGAACAGGCCTCCTACGAGCAGTACTTC. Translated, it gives CASSEQASYEQYF.

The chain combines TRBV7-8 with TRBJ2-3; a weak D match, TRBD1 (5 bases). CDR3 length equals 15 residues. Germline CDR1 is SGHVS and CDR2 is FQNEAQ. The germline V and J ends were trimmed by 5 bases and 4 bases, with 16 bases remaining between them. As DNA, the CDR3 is TGTGCCAGCAGCCCGAACAGGATAAGTTCAGATACGCAGTATTTT. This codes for CASSPNRISSDTQYF.

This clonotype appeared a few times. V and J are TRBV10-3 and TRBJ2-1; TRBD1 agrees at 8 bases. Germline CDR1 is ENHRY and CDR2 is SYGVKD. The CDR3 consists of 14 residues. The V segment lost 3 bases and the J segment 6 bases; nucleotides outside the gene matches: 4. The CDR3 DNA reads TGTGCCATCAGTGAACCGCAGGGGGCCAATGAGCAGTTCTTC. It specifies CAISEPQGANEQFF.

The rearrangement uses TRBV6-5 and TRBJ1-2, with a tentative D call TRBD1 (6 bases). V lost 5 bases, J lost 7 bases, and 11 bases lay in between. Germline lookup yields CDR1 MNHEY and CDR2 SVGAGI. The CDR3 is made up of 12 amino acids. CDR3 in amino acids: CASSPTGFGYTF. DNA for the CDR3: TGTGCCAGCAGTCCAACAGGGTTTGGCTACACCTTC.

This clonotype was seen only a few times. This CDR3 reads CASSGSWGGNTEAFF. Here the CDR3 DNA reads TGTGCCAGCAGCGGATCTTGGGGGGGGAACACTGAAGCTTTCTTT. The chain recombines TRBV9 with TRBJ1-1; a weak D match, TRBD1 (5 bases). CDR3 size: 15 residues. CDR1 SGDLS and CDR2 YYNGEE come from the germline V gene. Deletions cut 3 bases from V and 1 base from J, with 13 bases between.

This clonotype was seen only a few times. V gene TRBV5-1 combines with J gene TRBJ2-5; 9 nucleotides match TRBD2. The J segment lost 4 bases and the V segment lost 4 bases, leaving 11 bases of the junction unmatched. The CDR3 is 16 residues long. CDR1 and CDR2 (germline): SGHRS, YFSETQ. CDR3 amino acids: CASSRNSAGGGETQYF. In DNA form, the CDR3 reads TGCGCCAGCAGCCGCAATTCAGCGGGAGGAGGAGAGACCCAGTACTTC.

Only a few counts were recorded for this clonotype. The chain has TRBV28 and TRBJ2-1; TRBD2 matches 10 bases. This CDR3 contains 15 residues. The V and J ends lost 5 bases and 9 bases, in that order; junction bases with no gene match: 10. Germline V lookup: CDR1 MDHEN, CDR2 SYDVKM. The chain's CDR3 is CASSPFTGTSAEQFF. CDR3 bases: TGTGCCAGCAGTCCATTTACCGGGACTAGCGCTGAGCAGTTCTTC.

This CDR3 reads CATSDVTGWYGYTF. CDR3 DNA: TGTGCCACCAGTGATGTGACAGGGTGGTATGGCTACACCTTC. This chain uses TRBV24-1 with TRBJ1-2, with 7 bases that match TRBD1. Germline V CDR1 and CDR2: KGHDR, SFDVKD. The length of the CDR3 is 14 residues. J gave up 5 bases and V 3 bases, and 5 bases lay outside the gene matches.

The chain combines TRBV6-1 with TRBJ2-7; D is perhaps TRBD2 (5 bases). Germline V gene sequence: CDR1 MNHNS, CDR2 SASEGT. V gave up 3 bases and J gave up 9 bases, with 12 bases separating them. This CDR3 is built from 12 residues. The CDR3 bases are TGTGCCAGCAGTGACTATCCAGAGGGGCAGTACTTC. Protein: CASSDYPEGQYF.

In DNA form, the CDR3 reads TGCGCCAGCAGCTTGGTGCGGACGGAGATTAACTATGGCTACACCTTC. It encodes CASSLVRTEINYGYTF. V and J are TRBV5-1 and TRBJ1-2; no clear D gene. Trimming removed 0 bases at V and 1 base at J, with 13 bases between. The CDR3 runs 16 residues. The germline V gene encodes CDR1 SGHRS and CDR2 YFSETQ.

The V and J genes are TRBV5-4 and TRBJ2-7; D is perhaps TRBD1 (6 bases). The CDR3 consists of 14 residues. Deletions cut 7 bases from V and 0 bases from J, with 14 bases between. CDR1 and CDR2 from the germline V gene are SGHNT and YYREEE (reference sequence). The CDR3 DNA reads TGTGCCAGCCGAAATCTAGGGGGCTCCTACGAGCAGTACTTC. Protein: CASRNLGGSYEQYF.

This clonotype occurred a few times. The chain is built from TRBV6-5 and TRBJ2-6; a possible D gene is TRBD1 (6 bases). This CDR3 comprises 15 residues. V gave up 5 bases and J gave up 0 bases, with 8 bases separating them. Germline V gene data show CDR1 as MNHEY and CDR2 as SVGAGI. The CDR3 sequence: CASSTGSSGANVLTF. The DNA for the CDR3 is TGTGCCAGCAGTACAGGGAGCTCTGGGGCCAACGTCCTGACTTTC.